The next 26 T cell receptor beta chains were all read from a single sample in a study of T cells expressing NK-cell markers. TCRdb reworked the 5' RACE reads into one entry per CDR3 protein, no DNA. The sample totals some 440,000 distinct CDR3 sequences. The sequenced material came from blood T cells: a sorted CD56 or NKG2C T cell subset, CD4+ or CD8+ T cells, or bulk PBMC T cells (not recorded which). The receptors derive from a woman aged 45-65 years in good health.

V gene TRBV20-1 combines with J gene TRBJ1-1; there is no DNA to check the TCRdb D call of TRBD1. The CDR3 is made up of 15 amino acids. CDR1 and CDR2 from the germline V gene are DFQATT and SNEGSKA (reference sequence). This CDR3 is CSARDLTDSRAEAFF.

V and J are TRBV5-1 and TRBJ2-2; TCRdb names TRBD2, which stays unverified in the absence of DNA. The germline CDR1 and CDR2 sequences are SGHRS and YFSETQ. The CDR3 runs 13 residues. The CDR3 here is CALGGPNTGELFF.

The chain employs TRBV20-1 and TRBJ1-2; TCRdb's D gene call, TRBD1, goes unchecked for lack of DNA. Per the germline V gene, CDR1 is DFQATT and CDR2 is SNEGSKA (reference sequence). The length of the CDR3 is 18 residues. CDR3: CSARDALHLDRSNYGYTF.

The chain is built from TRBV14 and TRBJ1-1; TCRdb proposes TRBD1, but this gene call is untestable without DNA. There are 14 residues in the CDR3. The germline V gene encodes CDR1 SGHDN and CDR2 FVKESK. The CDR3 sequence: CASSQERVQGGAFF. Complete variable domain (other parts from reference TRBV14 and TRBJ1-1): EAGVTQFPSHSVIEKGQTVTLRCDPISGHDNLYWYRRVMGKEIKFLLHFVKESKQDESGMPNNRFLAERTGGTYSTLKVQPAELEDSGVYFCASSQERVQGGAFFGQGTRLTVV.

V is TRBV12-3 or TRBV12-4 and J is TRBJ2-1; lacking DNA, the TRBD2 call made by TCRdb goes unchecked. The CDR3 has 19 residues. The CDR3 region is CASSFTTGIGLAGHNEQFF.

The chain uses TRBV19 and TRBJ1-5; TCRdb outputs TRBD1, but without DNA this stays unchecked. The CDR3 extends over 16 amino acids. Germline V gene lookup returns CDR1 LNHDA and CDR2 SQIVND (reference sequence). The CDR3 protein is CASSTGAGQGYQPQHF.

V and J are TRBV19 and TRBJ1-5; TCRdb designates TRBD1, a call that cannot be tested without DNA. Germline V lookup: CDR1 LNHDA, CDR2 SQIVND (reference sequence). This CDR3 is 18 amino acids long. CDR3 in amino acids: CASSIALGGQRSNQPQHF.

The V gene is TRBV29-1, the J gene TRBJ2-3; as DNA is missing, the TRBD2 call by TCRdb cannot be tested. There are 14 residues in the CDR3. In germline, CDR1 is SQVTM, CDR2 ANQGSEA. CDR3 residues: CSVDSAGGADTQYF.

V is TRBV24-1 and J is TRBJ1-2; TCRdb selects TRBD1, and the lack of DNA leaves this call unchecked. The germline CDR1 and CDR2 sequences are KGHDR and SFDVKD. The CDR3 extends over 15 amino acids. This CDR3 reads CATSEQGRPNYGYTF.

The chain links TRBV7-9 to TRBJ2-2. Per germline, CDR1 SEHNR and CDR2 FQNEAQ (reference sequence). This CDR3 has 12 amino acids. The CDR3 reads CASSWGTGELFF.

This CDR3 is CSARPGASGTKNIQYF. The chain carries TRBV20-1 and TRBJ2-4; the D call from TCRdb, TRBD1, cannot be confirmed without DNA. The CDR3 covers 16 residues. Germline values: CDR1 DFQATT, CDR2 SNEGSKA (reference sequence).

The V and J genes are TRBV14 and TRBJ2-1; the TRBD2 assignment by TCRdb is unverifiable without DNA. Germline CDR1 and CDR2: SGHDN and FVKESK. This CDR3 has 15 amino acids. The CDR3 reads CASSHPFSGSPEQFF.

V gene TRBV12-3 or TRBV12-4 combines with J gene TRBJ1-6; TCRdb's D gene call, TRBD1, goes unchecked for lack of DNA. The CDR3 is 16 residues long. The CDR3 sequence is CASSPQGGIAAAPLHF.

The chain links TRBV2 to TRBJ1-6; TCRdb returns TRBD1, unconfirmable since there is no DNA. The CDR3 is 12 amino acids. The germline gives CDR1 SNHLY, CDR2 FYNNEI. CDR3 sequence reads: CASSEDNRVLHF.

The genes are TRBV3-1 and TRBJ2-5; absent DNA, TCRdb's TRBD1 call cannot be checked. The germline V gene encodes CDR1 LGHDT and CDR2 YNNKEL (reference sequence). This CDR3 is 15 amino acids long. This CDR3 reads CASSQDARTRETQYF.

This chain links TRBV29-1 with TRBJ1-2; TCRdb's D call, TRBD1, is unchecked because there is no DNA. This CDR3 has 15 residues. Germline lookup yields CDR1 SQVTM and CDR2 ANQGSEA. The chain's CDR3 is CSVEGGGAGIYGYTF.

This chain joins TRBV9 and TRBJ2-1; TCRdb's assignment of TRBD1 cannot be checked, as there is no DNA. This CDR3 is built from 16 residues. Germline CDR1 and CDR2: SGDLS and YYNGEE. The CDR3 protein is CASSVGWDPAYNEQFF.

The CDR3 loop reads CAITPGGEDTQYF. This chain uses TRBV10-3 with TRBJ2-3; TCRdb's D call, TRBD1, is unchecked because there is no DNA. The CDR3 sequence is 13 residues long. The germline gives CDR1 ENHRY, CDR2 SYGVKD.

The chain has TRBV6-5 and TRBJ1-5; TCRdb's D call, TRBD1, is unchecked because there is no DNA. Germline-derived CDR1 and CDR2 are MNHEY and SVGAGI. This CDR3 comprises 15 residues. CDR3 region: CASVRGRWANQPQHF.

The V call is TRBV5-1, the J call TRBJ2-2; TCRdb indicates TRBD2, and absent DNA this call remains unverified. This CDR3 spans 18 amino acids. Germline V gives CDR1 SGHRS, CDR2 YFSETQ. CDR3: CASTKVLASGPNTGELFF. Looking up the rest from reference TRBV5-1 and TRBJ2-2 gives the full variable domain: KAGVTQTPRYLIKTRGQQVTLSCSPISGHRSVSWYQQTPGQGLQFLFEYFSETQRNKGNFPGRFSGRQFSNSRSEMNVSTLELGDSALYLCASTKVLASGPNTGELFFGEGSRLTVL.

This chain's CDR3 is CASSSHGHSYTF. V and J are TRBV12-3 or TRBV12-4 and TRBJ1-2. The CDR3 has 12 residues.

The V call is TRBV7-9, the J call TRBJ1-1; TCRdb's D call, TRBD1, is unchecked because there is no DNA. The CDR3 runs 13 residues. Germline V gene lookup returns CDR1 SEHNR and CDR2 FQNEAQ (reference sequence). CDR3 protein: CASTATGTTEAFF. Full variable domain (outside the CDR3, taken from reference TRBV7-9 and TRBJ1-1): DTGVSQNPRHKITKRGQNVTFRCDPISEHNRLYWYRQTLGQGPEFLTYFQNEAQLEKSRLLSDRFSAERPKGSFSTLEIQRTEQGDSAMYLCASTATGTTEAFFGQGTRLTVV.

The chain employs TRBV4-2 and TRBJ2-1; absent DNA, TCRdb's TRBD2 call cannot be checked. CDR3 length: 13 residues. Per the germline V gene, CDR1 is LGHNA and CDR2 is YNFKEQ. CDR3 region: CASSQDTSGRPFF.

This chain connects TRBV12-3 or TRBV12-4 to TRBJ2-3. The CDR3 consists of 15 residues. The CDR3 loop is CASSQAQSLTDTQYF.

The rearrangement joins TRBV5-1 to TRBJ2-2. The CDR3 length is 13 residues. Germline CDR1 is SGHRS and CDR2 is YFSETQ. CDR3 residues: CASSRIESGELFF. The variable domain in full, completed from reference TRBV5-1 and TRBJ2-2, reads KAGVTQTPRYLIKTRGQQVTLSCSPISGHRSVSWYQQTPGQGLQFLFEYFSETQRNKGNFPGRFSGRQFSNSRSEMNVSTLELGDSALYLCASSRIESGELFFGEGSRLTVL.

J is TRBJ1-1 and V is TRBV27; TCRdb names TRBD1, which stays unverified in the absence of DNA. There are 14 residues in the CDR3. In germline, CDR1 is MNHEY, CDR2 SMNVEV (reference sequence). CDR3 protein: CASSSNRERTEAFF.